This TCR beta chain was sequenced in a study of chemoradiotherapy in HPV16-positive cancers. Notes on the study in general: HPV-specific T cells were functionally defined from only a couple of HPV16-positive patients.

This CDR3 comprises 15 residues. CDR1 SGHRS and CDR2 YFSETQ come from the germline V gene. Trimming pared 3 bases from V and 2 bases from J, leaving 12 bases between. Some clones are missing from TCRdb's copy, which holds only in-frame ones; the method was immunoSEQ multiplex PCR. The profile covers 29,000 or so clones, with roughly 93% appearing a single time and roughly 18% taken by the ten largest. With respect to this clone: Its antigen is still unknown.

The receptor comes from a human donor with HPV-associated anogenital cancer. Sequences were derived from blood, sampled from a patient who underwent chemoradiotherapy. This sequence joins TRBV5-1 and TRBJ2-1; TRBD2 might be the D (6 bases). As DNA, the CDR3 is TGCGCCAGCAGCTCGGCCGGGACTCCCTACAATGAGCAGTTCTTC. It encodes CASSSAGTPYNEQFF.